Listed here is a single TCR beta chain. Its antigen has not been determined. One base away there is no much larger clone; base qualities are not given. The CDR1 and CDR2 encoded by the germline V gene (reference sequence) are SGHNT and YYREEE. V is trimmed back by 10 bases and J by 5 bases, and the junction contains 10 bases that no gene match accounts for. The CDR3 has 14 amino acids, counting the end cysteine and phenylalanine. Here the CDR3 DNA is all that survives: 42 bases in frame from base 1. This entry belongs to a study of T cell repertoires in cytomegalovirus infection (dated by TCRdb to the late 2010s). Regarding the complete study: Recently identified HLA-C-restricted CMV epitopes, whose presentation resists viral immunomodulation, were targeted by peptide stimulations together with well-studied HLA-B-restricted epitopes. Donor HLA type was relevant to the analysis, as public TCR beta signatures indicated carriage of CMV infection together with the matching HLA type.

This sample's treatment or condition label indicates: in vitro stimulation with specific CMV peptide epitopes to enrich CMV-specific T cells. Results the study describes overall, beyond this receptor: Cumulative frequency of public TCR beta family members discriminated carriers of CMV infection plus the relevant HLA type in this cohort and an independent 352-donor cohort. The ex vivo response was dominated by HLA-C-restricted CMV-specific TCR beta clonotypes, which also provided the single most frequent clonotype in two of eight donors.

Sequencing was performed on an Illumina HiSeq 1500. TCRdb ran its own pipeline on the public reads, namely fastp trimming at Q25 and MiXCR clone calling, and kept in-frame beta chains. CDR3 protein sequences are deduplicated, and each keeps its most common genes and DNA. This sample lists about 470,000 distinct CDR3 sequences; about 42% were detected once. Approximately 40% of the sample is held by the ten biggest clonotypes. The chain is made from TRBV5-4 and TRBJ2-2; 8 junctional bases match TRBD2. Specimen: cultured PBMCs, collected from culture after CMV antigen stimulation. The receptor was isolated from a human donor in good health (CMV status not recorded). Some clones in this sample may be carry-over from other donors' samples. The DNA is as follows: TGTGCCGTACGGTCTACTAGCGGTACCGGGGAGCTGTTTTTT. This sequence encodes CAVRSTSGTGELFF.